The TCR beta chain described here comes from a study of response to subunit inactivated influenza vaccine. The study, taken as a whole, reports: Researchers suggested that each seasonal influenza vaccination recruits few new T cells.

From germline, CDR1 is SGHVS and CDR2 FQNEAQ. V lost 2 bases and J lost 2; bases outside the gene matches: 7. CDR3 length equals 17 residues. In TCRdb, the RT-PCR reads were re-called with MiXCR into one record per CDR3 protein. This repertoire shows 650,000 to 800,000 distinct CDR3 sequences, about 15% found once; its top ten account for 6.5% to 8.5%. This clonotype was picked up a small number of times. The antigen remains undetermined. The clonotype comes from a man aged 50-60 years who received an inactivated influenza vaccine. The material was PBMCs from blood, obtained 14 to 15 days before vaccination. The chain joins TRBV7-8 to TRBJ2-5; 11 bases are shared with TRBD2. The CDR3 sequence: CASSLLVGTSGQETQYF. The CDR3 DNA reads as TGTGCCAGCAGCTTATTGGTGGGGACTAGCGGACAAGAGACCCAGTACTTC.